This entry lists 5 T cell receptor beta chains sequenced from one sample in a study of blood T cell repertoires in COVID-19. Generated by immunoSEQ multiplex PCR, the TCRdb table keeps only in-frame clones and is missing some. The sample yields some 43,000 clones, 87% seen once. The sequenced sample consisted of peripheral blood. The receptors derive from a human donor in a cohort sampled during active COVID-19.

V gene TRBV7-2 combines with J gene TRBJ2-5; possible D gene TRBD1, 5 bases. The length of the CDR3 is 15 residues. V lost 4 bases to trimming and J lost 2 bases, with 14 bases between them. Germline V gene sequence: CDR1 SGHTA, CDR2 FQGNSA. CDR3 protein: CASSSRVGPQETQYF. The CDR3 DNA is TGTGCCAGCAGCTCCCGGGTGGGGCCACAAGAGACCCAGTACTTC.

The chain couples TRBV5-1 to TRBJ2-2; perhaps TRBD1 as D (6 bases). Germline assignment: CDR1 SGHRS and CDR2 YFSETQ. V was pared by 4 bases and J by 7 bases, with 14 bases between. The CDR3 is 14 residues long. The CDR3 DNA follows: TGCGCCAGCAGCCCCTTACAGGGAGACGGGGAGCTGTTTTTT. This translates into CASSPLQGDGELFF.

V is TRBV9 and J is TRBJ2-3, with 13 bases aligning to TRBD2. Per germline, CDR1 SGDLS and CDR2 YYNGEE. V trimming: 2 bases; J trimming: 5 bases; junction bases outside the gene matches: 8. The CDR3 contains 17 residues. The CDR3 coding sequence is TGTGCCAGCAGCGTTATGGGGACTAGCGGGACGGGAGATACGCAGTATTTT. Encoded protein: CASSVMGTSGTGDTQYF.

The V call is TRBV20-1, the J call TRBJ1-2; D perhaps matches TRBD1 (5 bases). V lost 6 bases and J 8 bases, leaving 10 bases between the germline ends. Germline lookup yields CDR1 DFQATT and CDR2 SNEGSKA (reference sequence). The CDR3 contains 10 residues. CDR3 nucleotides: TGCAGTGCCACCGGGGGGGGCTACACCTTC. Protein product: CSATGGGYTF.

The gene calls are TRBV27 and TRBJ2-3; D call uncertain. Germline CDR1 and CDR2: MNHEY and SMNVEV (reference sequence). V was cut by 3 bases and J by 0 bases, with 4 bases left in between. The CDR3 covers 13 residues. CDR3 sequence: CASSFPSTDTQYF. CDR3 bases: TGTGCCAGCAGTTTTCCGAGCACAGATACGCAGTATTTT.